This entry features one T cell receptor (beta chain) sequence. Its antigen is not identified. These data come from a study of shared clonotypes between healthy human individuals. Study-level background: Plates per donor: three CD4 naive, three CD4 memory, two CD8 naive, one CD8 memory. Study outcomes and limitations: A handful of donors held approximately 4.6% of naive CD4 clonotypes in common. Generally, estimated richness proved larger in naive subsets than it did in memory subsets.

The CDR3 runs 16 residues. In germline, CDR1 is MDHEN, CDR2 SYDVKM. The V and J ends lost 5 bases and 1 base respectively, with 15 bases between them. Profiling relied on immunoSEQ multiplex PCR, and the TCRdb table lists in-frame clones only, not all of them. Of roughly 1,000,000 clones detected, more than 75% appear once; the ten largest clones hold roughly 0.61%. The sequencing input was memory CD4+ T cells from PBMCs. Regarding subset: CD45RA-negative fraction. This TCR came from a man between 18 and 29 years old in good health. Some clones in this sample may be carry-over from other donors' samples. The genes are TRBV28 and TRBJ1-5; the D gene is possibly TRBD1 (6 bases). CDR3 coding DNA: TGTGCCAGCAGTCCCCTCTCCGGGGGCAGCAATCAGCCCCAGCATTTT. The encoded protein is CASSPLSGGSNQPQHF.